This record covers a single TCR beta chain. The sample is drawn from a study of blood T cell repertoires in COVID-19. Across the study: From the United States, Italy and Spain came samples of acute and convalescent COVID-19. T cells, B-cell-depleted T cells, or PBMCs provided the cDNA or gDNA that served as material.

V gave up 0 bases and J gave up 3 bases, with 9 bases separating them. The length of the CDR3 is 14 residues. Germline assignment: CDR1 GTSNPN and CDR2 SVGIG (reference sequence). Study processing details: Reference gene primers were amplified, and this amplification served to estimate nucleated cell counts. The data were produced by immunoSEQ multiplex PCR, yet TCRdb's version contains in-frame clones alone and is incomplete. V and J calls and clone size are given by that table; D and trimming were obtained from the DNA. The table records about 270,000 clones, 83% of them present only once. This TCR derives from a woman aged 45-65 years who had recovered from COVID-19. The V and J genes are TRBV30 and TRBJ1-5; D perhaps matches TRBD1 (5 bases). Input material: peripheral blood. CDR3 in DNA: TGTGCCTGGAGTGTATCGGGGGTCAATCAGCCCCAGCATTTT. Protein sequence: CAWSVSGVNQPQHF. The variable domain in full, completed from reference TRBV30 and TRBJ1-5, reads SQTIHQWPATLVQPVGSPLSLECTVEGTSNPNLYWYRQAAGRGLQLLFYSVGIGQISSEVPQNLSASRPQDRQFILSSKKLLLSDSGFYLCAWSVSGVNQPQHFGDGTRLSIL.